The clone carrying this TCR beta chain has a count of ten or more. The sample is drawn from a study of identical twins. Per the germline V gene, CDR1 is SGHNT and CDR2 is YENEEA. The CDR3 runs to 13 residues. V gave up 2 bases and J gave up 6 bases, with 8 bases separating them. TCRdb re-called the 5' RACE reads through MiXCR, storing one row per CDR3 protein. This sample has hundreds of thousands of distinct CDR3 sequences, with around a sixth found just once. These sequences were also reported in another study, on T cells expressing NK-cell markers. From that study: Within several experiments, an anti-gamma-delta TCR antibody kept the sorting limited to alpha-beta TCR T cells. Once again these clonotypes came out on top in the CD3+CD56-NKG2C+ fraction of several donors.

Sequencing used PBMCs. The TCR originated in a young woman in good health. The gene calls are TRBV11-3 and TRBJ2-1; the D is unclear. This chain's CDR3 is CASSLKWGNEQFF. The CDR3 DNA reads as TGTGCCAGCAGCTTAAAATGGGGCAATGAGCAGTTCTTC.